One sample yielded the 9 T cell receptor beta chains listed below, sequenced in a study of Graves' ophthalmopathy and Graves' hyperthyroidism. The authors amplified TCR beta CDR3 regions from RNA transcripts. In the first round, RT-PCR was carried out with HTBI primers, and a multiplex PCR formed the second round. TCRdb independently ran MiXCR on the multiplex PCR reads; one entry per CDR3 protein. The sample carries 600,000 to 700,000 distinct CDR3 sequences, just over 40% recorded once. Specimen: peripheral blood. These receptors all come from an adult man with Graves' ophthalmopathy.

This clonotype was recorded only once. Given a much more abundant clone one base away, this may be a read error. CDR3 sequence: CASSAQRGGETQYF. CDR3 sequence (DNA): TGTGCCAGCAGCGCACAGAGGGGGGGAGAGACCCAGTACTTC. The rearrangement links TRBV9 to TRBJ2-5, with TRBD2 as a possible D gene (7 bases). The CDR3 has 14 amino acids. Germline V gene data show CDR1 as SGDLS and CDR2 as YYNGEE. V was clipped by 3 bases and J by 4 bases, with 13 bases between them.

This clonotype occurred many times. The J gene is TRBJ1-1, the V gene TRBV24-1; D gene ambiguous. CDR1 is KGHDR, CDR2 SFDVKD, per germline. This CDR3 has 13 amino acids. V lost 4 bases and J lost 1, with 6 bases in between. This CDR3 reads CATSDRQNTEAFF. Written as DNA, the CDR3 is TGTGCCACCAGTGACCGACAGAACACTGAAGCTTTCTTT.

The genes are TRBV2 and TRBJ2-3; 12 bases map to TRBD2. The CDR3 is 17 residues long. Germline CDR1 is SNHLY and CDR2 is FYNNEI. V dropped 10 bases and J dropped 0; count of bases not matched to a gene: 11. The CDR3 region is CATSGLAGHLSTDTQYF. CDR3 DNA: TGTGCCACCTCTGGACTAGCGGGACACCTTAGCACAGATACGCAGTATTTT.

The CDR3 loop reads CASSTSGEGETQYF. CDR3 nucleotide sequence: TGTGCCAGCAGCACCTCCGGGGAGGGAGAGACCCAGTACTTC. The chain uses TRBV7-9 and TRBJ2-5; 7 bases agree with TRBD2. Germline V gives CDR1 SEHNR, CDR2 FQNEAQ (reference sequence). The J segment lost 4 bases and the V segment lost 5 bases, leaving 7 bases of the junction unmatched. This CDR3 has 14 amino acids.

A note on this clonotype: At one boundary the junction diverges from the germline segment, which might be a read error. The chain couples TRBV10-1 to TRBJ2-7; 8 bases match TRBD1. The CDR3 has 8 amino acids. CDR1 and CDR2 (germline): WNHNN, SYGVQD (reference sequence). CDR3 sequence reads: CASRRQGF. Written as DNA, the CDR3 is TGCGCCAGCCGTAGACAGGGGTTC.

At least ten counts were recorded for this clonotype. This rearrangement joins TRBV10-3 to TRBJ2-2, with 7 bases fitting TRBD1. The junction had 12 bases not matched to a gene; V was cut back by 10 bases and J by 4 bases. This CDR3 region has 15 residues. Germline CDR1 ENHRY, CDR2 SYGVKD. CDR3 nucleotides: TGTGCCAGTCAATGGAGGACAGGATTCACCGGGGAGCTGTTTTTT. It specifies CASQWRTGFTGELFF.

Notes on this clonotype: The CDR3 ends on some other residue instead of the conserved phenylalanine or tryptophan, so this is likely a read error. V usage is TRBV7-6 and J usage is TRBJ2-5; no reliable D call. There are 13 residues in the CDR3. Germline V gene sequence: CDR1 SGHVS, CDR2 FNYEAQ. V shed 2 bases and J shed 2 bases, with 6 bases lying between them. This CDR3 reads CASSLRRQETQYC. In DNA, the CDR3 is TGTGCCAGCAGCTTAAGGCGGCAAGAGACCCAGTACTGC.

A word on this clonotype: A much larger clone sits a single nucleotide away, making a read error possible. This rearrangement joins TRBV7-6 to TRBJ2-5; TRBD2 matches at 7 bases. Looked up from germline, CDR1 is SGHVS and CDR2 is FNYEAQ. There are 13 residues in the CDR3. The chain's CDR3 is CANSMGGQETQYF. The CDR3 DNA reads TGTGCCAACAGCATGGGGGGGCAAGAGACCCAGTACTTC.

Comments on this clonotype: Given the absence of the conserved phenylalanine or tryptophan at the CDR3 end, a read error is likely. The CDR3 spells CATSDLIVGAGGGSGELFS. The CDR3 nucleotides read TGTGCCACCAGTGATTTGATCGTAGGCGCTGGGGGCGGTTCCGGGGAGCTGTTTTCT. V gene TRBV24-1 combines with J gene TRBJ2-2, with TRBD1 as a possible D gene (6 bases). V shed 0 bases and J shed 6 bases, with 22 bases lying between them. This CDR3 is 19 amino acids long. CDR1 is KGHDR, CDR2 SFDVKD, per germline.